The clone carrying this T cell receptor (beta chain) has ten or more counts. Its antigen remains unidentified. Every bit of the isolated RNA underwent reverse transcription, so sequencing read expressed TCRB transcripts. An average around 3.8 million reads came from naive, central memory and regulatory T cell samples. Repertoires were generated with immunoSEQ multiplex PCR, while TCRdb's copy carries only in-frame clones and drops some. The sample comprises some 300,000 clones, about 8% of which are singletons, and more than 1% rests with the top ten. The data originate from a study of beta chain features in type 1 diabetes. General observations from the study: Shortening of TCRB CDR3s, moderate but significant, appeared in all four CD4+ subsets of Type 1 diabetes patients.

Only one heparinised blood draw was taken per donor, and its volume averaged roughly 0.12 L. Germline V gene data show CDR1 as SGHDN and CDR2 as FVKESK. V gave up 1 base and J gave up 8 bases, with 17 bases separating them. The CDR3 is made up of 15 amino acids. Sequencing used central memory CD4+ T cells from blood. The chain joins TRBV14 to TRBJ1-2; a weak D match, TRBD1 (5 bases). This receptor was obtained from a woman between 18 and 29 years old in good health. The CDR3 nucleotides read TGTGCCAGCAGCCAAGTCGGAGGGGCCTTGGGGGGCTACACCTTC. Residues: CASSQVGGALGGYTF.